Following are 18 T cell receptor beta chains from one sample sequenced in a study of OX40 agonist ivuxolimab in advanced cancers. The table came from immunoSEQ multiplex PCR; TCRdb's copy has only in-frame clones and leaves some out. The sample contains 69,000 or so clones, approximately 83% of which appear only once. Sample: CD4+ or CD8+ T cells sorted from blood, taken in a trial of the OX40 agonist ivuxolimab. Source of these receptors: an adult with an advanced solid tumor such as melanoma, head and neck, liver or kidney cancer.

This chain joins TRBV23-1 and TRBJ1-6; the D is unclear. TRBV23-1 is treated as an ORF (open reading frame) with a function not yet certain. The V end was cut by 9 bases, the J end by 0 bases, with 12 bases between. This CDR3 has 15 amino acids. The CDR3 DNA reads TGCGCCAGTTTTAGGGATAGCTCCTATAATTCACCCCTCCACTTT. Amino acids: CASFRDSSYNSPLHF.

The chain employs TRBV27 and TRBJ2-7, with 8 bases that match TRBD2. V lost 2 bases and J lost 5; bases outside the gene matches: 5. This CDR3 contains 14 residues. Germline CDR1 reads MNHEY; CDR2 reads SMNVEV (reference sequence). CDR3 loop: CASSLSSGIDEQYF. DNA for the CDR3: TGTGCCAGCAGTTTAAGTAGCGGGATTGACGAGCAGTACTTC.

The gene calls are TRBV6-5 and TRBJ1-1, with a possible D match to TRBD1 (6 bases). Germline CDR1 and CDR2: MNHEY and SVGAGI. Between the trimmed V and J ends, which lost 5 bases and 0 bases, there was a span of 10 bases. The CDR3 sequence is 14 residues long. The chain's CDR3 is CASSRQAMNTEAFF. The CDR3, as DNA: TGTGCCAGCAGTCGACAGGCTATGAACACTGAAGCTTTCTTT.

This CDR3 reads CASSVALKGGNYGYTF. In nucleotides, the CDR3 is TGTGCCAGCAGTGTGGCACTAAAGGGGGGGAACTATGGCTACACCTTC. This chain uses TRBV6-1 with TRBJ1-2, with D maybe TRBD1 (6 bases). The CDR3 covers 16 residues. Deletions cut 4 bases from V and 2 bases from J, with 17 bases between. Germline V gene data show CDR1 as MNHNS and CDR2 as SASEGT.

The chain carries TRBV7-2 and TRBJ2-3, with no clear D. CDR3 length: 12 amino acids. Deletions cut 5 bases from V and 3 bases from J, with 6 bases between. Germline V gene sequence: CDR1 SGHTA, CDR2 FQGNSA. CDR3 nucleotides: TGTGCCAGCAGCCCTACTACAGATACGCAGTATTTT. Translating it yields CASSPTTDTQYF.

This chain uses TRBV30 with TRBJ2-3; 9 bases match TRBD2. V gave up 8 bases and J gave up 4 bases; unmatched junction bases: 10. The CDR3 spans 14 residues. Germline-derived CDR1 and CDR2 are GTSNPN and SVGIG (reference sequence). The CDR3 protein is CAKGAAGGADTQYF. CDR3 in DNA: TGTGCCAAAGGGGCTGCGGGAGGGGCAGATACGCAGTATTTT.

The rearrangement joins TRBV18 to TRBJ1-2; 7 bases match TRBD1. The germline V gene has CDR1 KGHSH and CDR2 LQKENI. The CDR3 contains 15 residues. V was pared by 3 bases and J by 1 base, with 5 bases of the junction left unmatched. The CDR3: CASSPSTGINYGYTF. The CDR3 DNA follows: TGTGCCAGCTCACCCTCGACAGGGATTAACTATGGCTACACCTTC.

The gene calls are TRBV30 and TRBJ1-5; D gene ambiguous. From germline, CDR1 is GTSNPN and CDR2 SVGIG (reference sequence). V was shortened by 1 base and J by 2 bases, with 6 bases between the two germline ends. The length of the CDR3 is 13 residues. As DNA, the CDR3 is TGTGCCTGGAGTGACAGCGGCAATCAGCCCCAGCATTTT. As protein: CAWSDSGNQPQHF.

The chain has TRBV2 and TRBJ1-1; no clear D. The germline V gene encodes CDR1 SNHLY and CDR2 FYNNEI. This CDR3 contains 13 residues. Trimming shortened V by 4 bases and J by 5 bases, and 11 bases separated the two germline ends. This CDR3 reads CASSGTAGTEAFF. The CDR3 region has the DNA TGTGCCAGCAGTGGCACGGCGGGGACTGAAGCTTTCTTT.

The chain uses TRBV4-3 and TRBJ2-7, with a weak D call TRBD1 (6 bases). CDR3 length equals 15 residues. Germline-derived CDR1 and CDR2 are LGHNA and YSLEER. V gave up 4 bases and J gave up 2 bases, with 15 bases separating them. In DNA, the CDR3 is TGCGCCAGCAGCCGAGGGGCAGGGGACCCCTACGAGCAGTACTTC. It is translated as CASSRGAGDPYEQYF.

This chain uses TRBV18 with TRBJ2-3; 10 nucleotides align to TRBD2. The germline V gene has CDR1 KGHSH and CDR2 LQKENI. With V trimmed by 1 base and J by 6 bases, 7 bases remained unmatched. There are 16 residues in the CDR3. The CDR3 DNA follows: TGTGCCAGCTCACCACTTGCTAGCGGGAGCCCCGATACGCAGTATTTT. Translation: CASSPLASGSPDTQYF.

CDR3 sequence: CASIKRGPGNTIYF. The CDR3 coding sequence is TGTGCCAGTATAAAAAGGGGCCCCGGAAACACCATATATTTT. This chain joins TRBV19 and TRBJ1-3; possibly TRBD1 for D (5 bases). The germline V and J ends were trimmed by 7 bases and 4 bases, with 14 bases remaining between them. The germline V gene has CDR1 LNHDA and CDR2 SQIVND (reference sequence). There are 14 residues in the CDR3.

This clone turned up a few times. Other nucleotide sequences from this sample produce the same CDR3. J is TRBJ1-3 and V is TRBV7-2; D unresolved. V shed 1 base and J shed 1 base, with 5 bases lying between them. Germline CDR1 and CDR2: SGHTA and FQGNSA. CDR3 size: 14 residues. The CDR3 DNA reads as TGTGCCAGCAGCTTAGGCCTTTCTGGAAACACCATATATTTT. Its translation is CASSLGLSGNTIYF.

This clone was detected only once. The rearrangement uses TRBV4-1 and TRBJ2-7, with D unresolved. Per the germline V gene, CDR1 is MGHRA and CDR2 is YSYEKL. The CDR3 covers 13 residues. V lost 5 bases and J lost 5, with 13 bases in between. As DNA, the CDR3 is TGCGCCAGCAGCTTTGGACCTACCAACGAGCAGTACTTC. It yields the protein CASSFGPTNEQYF.

The CDR3 DNA is TGTGCCGTCCAGGACGGGGCAACTAATGAAAAACTGTTTTTT. It specifies CAVQDGATNEKLFF. The chain employs TRBV28 and TRBJ1-4; D is ambiguous. V lost 11 bases to trimming and J lost 0 bases, with 13 bases between them. The CDR3 length is 14 residues. Germline lookup yields CDR1 MDHEN and CDR2 SYDVKM.

This chain joins TRBV9 and TRBJ2-5; 7 bases agree with TRBD1. Germline assignment: CDR1 SGDLS and CDR2 YYNGEE. The CDR3 contains 15 residues. Trimming cost V 4 bases and J 5 bases; bases outside gene matches: 11. The CDR3, as DNA: TGTGCCAGCAGCCCCCGGGACAGTGGGGCGGAGACCCAGTACTTC. It codes for CASSPRDSGAETQYF.

The chain combines TRBV29-1 with TRBJ1-2; TRBD1 agrees at 7 bases. Germline lookup yields CDR1 SQVTM and CDR2 ANQGSEA. This CDR3 region has 15 residues. V shed 2 bases, J shed 5 bases, and the junction held 11 bases outside the gene matches. DNA of the CDR3: TGCAGCGTTGAAATGCCGGGACAGTGGAGTTATGGCTACACCTTC. Its translation is CSVEMPGQWSYGYTF. Full variable domain (remainder filled in from reference TRBV29-1 and TRBJ1-2): SAVISQKPSRDICQRGTSLTIQCQVDSQVTMMFWYRQQPGQSLTLIATANQGSEATYESGFVIDKFPISRPNLTFSTLTVSNMSPEDSSIYLCSVEMPGQWSYGYTFGSGTRLTVV.

The chain combines TRBV10-3 with TRBJ2-7; D might be TRBD1 or TRBD2, each matching 5 bases. The germline gives CDR1 ENHRY, CDR2 SYGVKD. V lost 7 bases to trimming and J lost 3 bases, with 13 bases between them. This CDR3 has 13 amino acids. This CDR3 is CAINAQGDYEQYF. As DNA, the CDR3 is TGTGCCATCAACGCGCAGGGAGACTACGAGCAGTACTTC.